The next 29 T cell receptor beta chains were all read from a single sample in a study of cytotoxic CD8 clonotypes in ibrutinib-treated CLL. Sequencing used immunoSEQ multiplex PCR; TCRdb keeps in-frame clones, though not all of them. Seen here are a few hundred thousand clones, over 55% observed once, and the top ten hold 6.3%. This material consisted of PBMCs, taken after 36 months of ibrutinib treatment. These receptors came from a human donor with chronic lymphocytic leukemia.

This clone has just a few counts. This chain connects TRBV2 to TRBJ1-6, with 8 bases that match TRBD1. Losses at the gene ends were 2 bases for V and 5 bases for J; bases not matched to a gene: 8. The CDR3 has 17 residues. CDR1 is SNHLY, CDR2 FYNNEI, per germline. Written as DNA, the CDR3 is TGTGCCAGCAGTGAACCCTCAGGGGGCGCCGATAATTCACCCCTCCACTTT. It codes for CASSEPSGGADNSPLHF.

This clone has just one count. The rearrangement uses TRBV5-6 and TRBJ2-7, with 7 nucleotides matching TRBD1. The V gene end was trimmed by 2 bases and the J gene end by 0 bases; junction bases not matched to a gene: 5. Germline V gene data show CDR1 as SGHDT and CDR2 as YYEEEE. CDR3 length equals 15 residues. The CDR3 DNA reads TGTGCCAGCAGCTTAGGAACAGGGGACTCCTACGAGCAGTACTTC. Translating it yields CASSLGTGDSYEQYF.

J is TRBJ1-2 and V is TRBV29-1, with a tentative D call TRBD1 (6 bases). The CDR3 is made up of 16 amino acids. The V end lost 0 bases, the J end lost 0 bases, and 14 bases lay between the germline ends. CDR1 SQVTM and CDR2 ANQGSEA come from the germline V gene. This CDR3 reads CSVEEVGQSSNYGYTF. CDR3 in DNA: TGCAGCGTTGAAGAGGTTGGACAGTCCTCTAACTATGGCTACACCTTC.

The genes are TRBV7-2 and TRBJ2-7; 12 bases agree with TRBD2. Germline CDR1 reads SGHTA; CDR2 reads FQGNSA. The CDR3 runs 17 residues. V was pared by 3 bases and J by 2 bases, with 8 bases of the junction left unmatched. CDR3 nucleotide sequence: TGTGCCAGCAGCTTGGGCGCTCTAGCGGGAGGGCCCTACGAGCAGTACTTC. The encoded protein is CASSLGALAGGPYEQYF. Combining the CDR3 with reference TRBV7-2 and TRBJ2-7 gives the whole variable domain GAGVSQSPSNKVTEKGKDVELRCDPISGHTALYWYRQSLGQGLEFLIYFQGNSAPDKSGLPSDRFSAERTGGSVSTLTIQRTQQEDSAVYLCASSLGALAGGPYEQYFGPGTRLTVT.

This clone was seen ten or more times. The rearrangement links TRBV27 to TRBJ2-7; weak D call: TRBD1 (6 bases). V was trimmed by 5 bases and J by 0 bases, leaving 11 bases between them. The CDR3 sequence is 14 residues long. Germline V gene lookup returns CDR1 MNHEY and CDR2 SMNVEV (reference sequence). The CDR3 bases are TGTGCCAGCAGTGGACAGCTGGGCTCCTACGAGCAGTACTTC. This translates into CASSGQLGSYEQYF.

V is TRBV4-1 and J is TRBJ2-2; unclear D gene. CDR3 length: 10 residues. The ends were cut back, 8 bases at V and 7 bases at J, with 5 bases in the middle. Germline assignment: CDR1 MGHRA and CDR2 YSYEKL. The DNA for the CDR3 is TGCGCCAGCGGTGTCGGGGAGCTGTTTTTT. Its translation is CASGVGELFF.

The chain combines TRBV18 with TRBJ2-7; D tentatively reads TRBD1 or TRBD2 (5 bases each). In germline, CDR1 is KGHSH, CDR2 LQKENI. CDR3 size: 16 residues. V shed 4 bases and J shed 2 bases, with 18 bases lying between them. CDR3: CASSHSGTARAYEQYF. CDR3 DNA sequence: TGTGCCAGCTCACATTCCGGGACGGCGAGAGCCTACGAGCAGTACTTC.

This chain links TRBV7-6 with TRBJ2-7; D not certain. The CDR3 is 14 residues long. The germline CDR1 and CDR2 sequences are SGHVS and FNYEAQ. Trimming removed 1 base from V and 3 bases from J, with 10 bases in between. CDR3 DNA: TGTGCCAGCAGCTTAGGGTTCGGTAACTACGAGCAGTACTTC. It translates to CASSLGFGNYEQYF. The entire variable domain, with the rest obtained from reference TRBV7-6 and TRBJ2-7, is as follows: GAGVSQSPRYKVTKRGQDVALRCDPISGHVSLYWYRQALGQGPEFLTYFNYEAQQDKSGLPNDRFSAERPEGSISTLTIQRTEQRDSAMYRCASSLGFGNYEQYFGPGTRLTVT.

This chain joins TRBV4-1 and TRBJ1-2, with D maybe TRBD1 (6 bases). This CDR3 has 17 amino acids. Deletions cut 3 bases from V and 6 bases from J, with 23 bases between. Germline lookup yields CDR1 MGHRA and CDR2 YSYEKL. In DNA form, the CDR3 reads TGCGCCAGCAGCCACCGGGACACACCAAACTGGGGTAATGGCTACACCTTC. Translated, it gives CASSHRDTPNWGNGYTF.

This sequence joins TRBV9 and TRBJ2-5, with D perhaps matching TRBD2 (6 bases). CDR3 size: 18 residues. Germline assignment: CDR1 SGDLS and CDR2 YYNGEE. V lost 0 bases, J lost 4 bases, and 22 bases lay in between. The CDR3 region has the DNA TGTGCCAGCAGCGTAGGAGATCGAGGACCCCGGGGAGGAGAGACCCAGTACTTC. Protein product: CASSVGDRGPRGGETQYF.

The rearrangement uses TRBV2 and TRBJ2-3; 8 positions agree with TRBD1. The V segment lost 11 bases and the J segment 1 base; nucleotides outside the gene matches: 11. Germline assignment: CDR1 SNHLY and CDR2 FYNNEI. CDR3 length: 15 residues. CDR3 loop: CAVLRSDRGTDTQYF. The CDR3 DNA sequence: TGTGCCGTACTAAGGTCGGACAGGGGCACAGATACGCAGTATTTT. Variable domain in full (rest from reference TRBV2 and TRBJ2-3): EPEVTQTPSHQVTQMGQEVILRCVPISNHLYFYWYRQILGQKVEFLVSFYNNEISEKSEIFDDQFSVERPDGSNFTLKIRSTKLEDSAMYFCAVLRSDRGTDTQYFGPGTRLTVL.

This clone was observed a few times. The genes are TRBV6-1 and TRBJ2-7, with TRBD1 matching over 11 bases. V lost 6 bases, J lost 3 bases, and 7 bases stayed unmatched. Germline V lookup: CDR1 MNHNS, CDR2 SASEGT. The CDR3 runs to 15 residues. The CDR3 region has the DNA TGTGCCAGCAGAAATCCGGGACAGGGGGTCTACGAGCAGTACTTC. It encodes CASRNPGQGVYEQYF.

This clone appeared once. V and J are TRBV9 and TRBJ2-7, with D unclear. The germline gives CDR1 SGDLS, CDR2 YYNGEE. The CDR3 spans 14 residues. Trimming took 0 bases from V and 0 from J, leaving 7 bases between them. For the CDR3, the DNA is TGTGCCAGCAGCGTAGCGGTACACTCCTACGAGCAGTACTTC. As protein: CASSVAVHSYEQYF.

This chain uses TRBV9 with TRBJ2-5; D uncertain. CDR3 length: 14 residues. CDR1 is SGDLS and CDR2 is YYNGEE in the germline V gene. V was trimmed by 0 bases and J by 4 bases, leaving 10 bases between them. The DNA of the CDR3 is TGTGCCAGCAGCGTAGTGGGCACCTCAGAGACCCAGTACTTC. As protein: CASSVVGTSETQYF.

The V gene is TRBV7-6, the J gene TRBJ1-4; a weak D match, TRBD1 (5 bases). The germline V and J ends were trimmed by 8 bases and 5 bases, with 9 bases remaining between them. This CDR3 contains 12 residues. Germline V gene sequence: CDR1 SGHVS, CDR2 FNYEAQ. The CDR3 DNA is TGTGCCAGCGGGACGGCGAATGAAAAACTGTTTTTT. It encodes CASGTANEKLFF.

This clone was counted once. The gene calls are TRBV19 and TRBJ2-1; 8 positions match TRBD2. V lost 2 bases, J lost 3 bases, and 6 bases stayed unmatched. Germline CDR1 LNHDA, CDR2 SQIVND (reference sequence). This CDR3 is built from 16 residues. CDR3 amino acids: CASSIRSGGLYNEQFF. CDR3 nucleotides: TGTGCCAGTAGTATAAGGTCGGGAGGGCTCTACAATGAGCAGTTCTTC.

The chain links TRBV9 to TRBJ1-4; the D gene is possibly TRBD1 (6 bases). The CDR3 totals 14 residues. Trimming cost V 6 bases and J 6 bases, with 15 bases left between them. Germline-derived CDR1 and CDR2 are SGDLS and YYNGEE. The CDR3 reads CASNKRGGDEKLFF. The CDR3 DNA follows: TGTGCCAGCAACAAGAGAGGGGGGGATGAAAAACTGTTTTTT.

In this sample, this clone turned up a few times. The chain employs TRBV6-5 and TRBJ2-7; tentatively, D is TRBD1 (6 bases). CDR3 length: 13 residues. Trimming pared 0 bases from V and 5 bases from J, leaving 8 bases between. CDR1 and CDR2 (germline): MNHEY, SVGAGI. The CDR3 nucleotides are TGTGCCAGCAGTTACTCGAGGGGGAACGAGCAGTACTTC. Translation: CASSYSRGNEQYF.

The J gene is TRBJ2-7, the V gene TRBV4-3; D is ambiguous. Trimming took 1 base from V and 0 from J, leaving 7 bases between them. Germline V gene data show CDR1 as LGHNA and CDR2 as YSLEER. CDR3 length: 14 residues. As DNA, the CDR3 is TGCGCCAGCAGCCAAGCGGAGAGCTCCTACGAGCAGTACTTC. Translating it yields CASSQAESSYEQYF.

This clone appeared once. The chain employs TRBV11-2 and TRBJ1-2; possibly TRBD1 for D (6 bases). Germline CDR1 reads SGHAT; CDR2 reads FQNNGV. V lost 5 bases and J lost 6, with 16 bases in between. The CDR3 covers 14 residues. CDR3 residues: CASSKSGVKDGYTF. The DNA of the CDR3 is TGTGCCAGCAGCAAGTCAGGGGTTAAGGATGGCTACACCTTC.

This chain connects TRBV28 to TRBJ1-2; D unresolved. Germline assignment: CDR1 MDHEN and CDR2 SYDVKM. V was pared by 4 bases and J by 9 bases, with 18 bases between. The CDR3 consists of 14 residues. CDR3 DNA: TGTGCCAGCAGTTCCCCGGACCGCCCTATGAGCTACACCTTC. Its translation: CASSSPDRPMSYTF.

The chain is built from TRBV11-3 and TRBJ2-5, with D tentatively TRBD1 (6 bases). The CDR3 is made up of 13 amino acids. V gave up 2 bases and J gave up 5 bases, with 9 bases separating them. Per the germline V gene, CDR1 is SGHNT and CDR2 is YENEEA. This chain's CDR3 is CASSLRQEETQYF. CDR3 nucleotides: TGTGCCAGCAGCTTACGACAGGAGGAGACCCAGTACTTC.

The rearrangement uses TRBV5-1 and TRBJ2-5; D not resolved. V was pared by 2 bases and J by 4 bases, with 12 bases between. From germline, CDR1 is SGHRS and CDR2 YFSETQ. This CDR3 spans 14 amino acids. The CDR3 sequence is CASSLSGVGETQYF. CDR3 DNA sequence: TGCGCCAGCAGCTTAAGTGGGGTGGGAGAGACCCAGTACTTC. The full variable domain, its missing parts supplied by reference TRBV5-1 and TRBJ2-5, is KAGVTQTPRYLIKTRGQQVTLSCSPISGHRSVSWYQQTPGQGLQFLFEYFSETQRNKGNFPGRFSGRQFSNSRSEMNVSTLELGDSALYLCASSLSGVGETQYFGPGTRLLVL.

The CDR3 DNA sequence: TGTGCCAGCATGACCGTCGGGAACACTGAAGCTTTCTTT. Residues: CASMTVGNTEAFF. J is TRBJ1-1 and V is TRBV7-9; D is undetermined. This CDR3 contains 13 residues. The germline V and J ends were trimmed by 7 bases and 1 base, with 10 bases remaining between them. Germline CDR1 SEHNR, CDR2 FQNEAQ (reference sequence).

The V gene is TRBV21-1, the J gene TRBJ2-7; the D call TRBD1 from the table was never checked on the DNA. TRBV21-1 is a known pseudogene. The CDR3 length is 11 residues. The CDR3 coding sequence is TGTGCCAGCAGCATCATGGCCGAGCAGTACTTC. Translating gives CASSIMAEQYF.

The J gene is TRBJ2-3, the V gene TRBV14; 8 bases fit TRBD2. This CDR3 comprises 15 residues. V shed 1 base, J shed 8 bases, and the junction held 8 bases outside the gene matches. The germline V gene encodes CDR1 SGHDN and CDR2 FVKESK. Written as DNA, the CDR3 is TGTGCCAGCAGCCAAGTCCCGGGAGGGCTCGGTACGCAGTATTTT. Its protein product is CASSQVPGGLGTQYF.

The chain employs TRBV18 and TRBJ1-3, with D hard to call. Germline V lookup: CDR1 KGHSH, CDR2 LQKENI. CDR3 length: 15 amino acids. Trimming took 6 bases from V and 2 from J, leaving 14 bases between them. The CDR3 spells CASSPTVGAGNTIYF. CDR3 nucleotide sequence: TGTGCCAGCTCGCCGACGGTTGGGGCTGGAAACACCATATATTTT.

The V gene is TRBV13, the J gene TRBJ2-1; 11 nucleotides agree with TRBD2. CDR3 length: 15 residues. Germline CDR1 reads PRHDT; CDR2 reads FYEKMQ (reference sequence). The V gene end was trimmed by 6 bases and the J gene end by 4 bases; junction bases not matched to a gene: 5. Written as DNA, the CDR3 is TGTGCCAGCAGTCGGGGGACTAGCGGTTACAATGAGCAGTTCTTC. Protein product: CASSRGTSGYNEQFF.

This sequence joins TRBV29-1 and TRBJ1-2; TRBD1 agrees at 7 bases. V was pared by 4 bases and J by 4 bases, with 3 bases of the junction left unmatched. Germline CDR1 SQVTM, CDR2 ANQGSEA. There are 12 residues in the CDR3. As DNA, the CDR3 is TGCAGCGTTGCGGGACAGAGCTATGGCTACACCTTC. Amino acid sequence: CSVAGQSYGYTF.